One and the same sample provided the 18 T cell receptor beta chains below, sequenced in a study of T cells in Graves' hyperthyroidism and ophthalmopathy. It was RNA transcripts that yielded the amplified TCR beta CDR3 regions. First-round RT-PCR targeting the TCR CDR3 was performed with the HTBI primer set. TCRdb reprocessed the multiplex PCR reads with MiXCR, giving one entry per CDR3 protein. The sample holds a few hundred thousand distinct CDR3 sequences, around 13% seen once. Sequenced input: blood. Every receptor here comes from a woman in her 40s with Graves' ophthalmopathy.

The table lists this clonotype with many counts. V is TRBV6-5 and J is TRBJ2-1; weak D call: TRBD2 (5 bases). Per germline, CDR1 MNHEY and CDR2 SVGAGI. V was shortened by 2 bases and J by 9 bases, with 8 bases between the two germline ends. The CDR3 sequence is 12 residues long. CDR3 in DNA: TGTGCCAGCAGTTACGGGAGAACTGAGCAGTTCTTC. It codes for CASSYGRTEQFF.

Ten or more counts support this clonotype. The chain couples TRBV27 to TRBJ1-4; 11 bases align to TRBD1. J lost 5 bases, V lost 4 bases, and 3 bases had no gene match. From germline, CDR1 is MNHEY and CDR2 SMNVEV (reference sequence). The CDR3 runs 15 residues. In nucleotides, the CDR3 is TGTGCCAGCAGTTCCCGGACAGGGGGCAATGAAAAACTGTTTTTT. Translation: CASSSRTGGNEKLFF.

This clonotype was counted many times. This chain joins TRBV10-2 and TRBJ2-1; TRBD2 might be the D (5 bases). V lost 3 bases, J lost 7 bases, and 7 bases lay in between. CDR1 is WSHSY and CDR2 is SAAADI in the germline V gene. CDR3 length equals 12 residues. The CDR3 reads CASSDWRNEQFF. DNA of the CDR3: TGCGCCAGCAGTGACTGGAGGAATGAGCAGTTCTTC.

This clonotype was picked up a small number of times. The chain employs TRBV5-1 and TRBJ2-7, with 10 bases lining up with TRBD1. V gave up 3 bases and J gave up 6 bases; unmatched junction bases: 9. CDR3 length: 15 amino acids. Germline V gene lookup returns CDR1 SGHRS and CDR2 YFSETQ. The CDR3 region is CASSYTGTGDREQYF. The CDR3 DNA reads TGCGCCAGCAGCTATACCGGGACAGGGGATCGCGAGCAGTACTTC.

About this clonotype itself: This may come from a read error, since a much larger clone is one base off. V usage is TRBV28 and J usage is TRBJ1-1; 8 bases align to TRBD1. This CDR3 has 13 residues. J lost 10 bases, V lost 10 bases, and 14 bases had no gene match. Germline loops: CDR1 MDHEN, CDR2 SYDVKM. In nucleotides, the CDR3 is TGTGCCATCCTACCGACAGGGGAGTTCGGAGCTTTCTTT. It specifies CAILPTGEFGAFF.

In this sample, this clonotype turned up many times. CDR3 region: CATRDSSYNEQFF. Written as DNA, the CDR3 is TGTGCCACCAGGGACAGTTCCTACAATGAGCAGTTCTTC. J is TRBJ2-1 and V is TRBV10-3, with TRBD1 identical over 7 bases. CDR3 length equals 13 residues. Germline V CDR1 and CDR2: ENHRY, SYGVKD. V lost 10 bases to trimming and J lost 1 base; unmatched junction nucleotides: 4.

This clonotype was found many times. V and J are TRBV27 and TRBJ1-2; 8 bases agree with TRBD1. The V and J ends lost 6 bases and 5 bases, in that order; junction bases with no gene match: 11. The CDR3 length is 15 residues. CDR1 is MNHEY, CDR2 SMNVEV, per germline (reference sequence). The CDR3 is CASRPRDRTLYGYTF. The CDR3, as DNA: TGTGCCAGCAGACCTAGGGACAGGACCCTTTATGGCTACACCTTC.

V is TRBV29-1 and J is TRBJ1-1; D is possibly TRBD1 (5 bases). The V end lost 8 bases, the J end lost 1 base, and 14 bases lay between the germline ends. Germline V gene data show CDR1 as SQVTM and CDR2 as ANQGSEA. The length of the CDR3 is 13 residues. The CDR3 nucleotides read TGCAGCTCGTCGGCCGGACAGAACACTGAAGCTTTCTTT. This sequence encodes CSSSAGQNTEAFF.

The V gene is TRBV7-8, the J gene TRBJ1-1; D uncertain. V was clipped by 1 base and J by 6 bases, with 3 bases between them. Germline CDR1 is SGHVS and CDR2 is FQNEAQ. CDR3 size: 11 residues. The CDR3 here is CASSLESEAFF. In DNA, the CDR3 is TGTGCCAGCAGCTTAGAGTCTGAAGCTTTCTTT.

There are many counts of this clonotype. V usage is TRBV5-8 and J usage is TRBJ2-1; D gene unclear. V shed 0 bases and J shed 0 bases, with 7 bases lying between them. CDR3 length: 15 residues. Germline V lookup: CDR1 SGHTS, CDR2 YDEGEE. The CDR3 DNA is TGTGCCAGCAGCTTGGGTGATAGCTCCTACAATGAGCAGTTCTTC. Protein product: CASSLGDSSYNEQFF. Using reference TRBV5-8 and TRBJ2-1 for the parts outside the CDR3, the full variable domain is EAGVTQSPTHLIKTRGQQATLRCSPISGHTSVYWYQQALGLGLQFLLWYDEGEERNRGNFPPRFSGRQFPNYSSELNVNALELEDSALYLCASSLGDSSYNEQFFGPGTRLTVL.

In its sample, this clonotype was seen many times. V is TRBV20-1 and J is TRBJ2-1, with 10 bases identical to TRBD2. Germline-derived CDR1 and CDR2 are DFQATT and SNEGSKA (reference sequence). V was pared by 5 bases and J by 8 bases, with 9 bases of the junction left unmatched. This CDR3 is 14 amino acids long. This CDR3 is CSAQKSGGAHEQFF. CDR3 nucleotides: TGCAGTGCTCAGAAAAGCGGGGGGGCCCATGAGCAGTTCTTC.

A few counts support this clonotype. The rearrangement links TRBV19 to TRBJ2-3; 8 positions match TRBD2. The CDR3 covers 14 residues. Trimming removed 5 bases from V and 4 bases from J; junction bases left unmatched: 5. Germline V gene sequence: CDR1 LNHDA, CDR2 SQIVND (reference sequence). The CDR3: CASSPAGVSDTQYF. The DNA of the CDR3 is TGTGCCAGTAGTCCAGCGGGAGTTTCAGATACGCAGTATTTT.

This clonotype was seen at least ten times. V usage is TRBV20-1 and J usage is TRBJ1-1; D gene uncertain. The CDR3 contains 12 residues. Germline V gene lookup returns CDR1 DFQATT and CDR2 SNEGSKA (reference sequence). The V end was cut by 7 bases, the J end by 4 bases, with 13 bases between. The CDR3 sequence is CSGGGRRTEAFF. The CDR3 coding sequence is TGCAGTGGTGGAGGGCGACGCACTGAAGCTTTCTTT.

This clonotype was counted at least ten times. V gene TRBV2 combines with J gene TRBJ2-7, with TRBD2 identical over 8 bases. V gave up 1 base and J gave up 3 bases; unmatched junction bases: 5. The CDR3 covers 15 residues. CDR1 SNHLY and CDR2 FYNNEI come from the germline V gene. CDR3 coding DNA: TGTGCCAGCAGTGAAGGTGCGGGAGGTCACTACGAGCAGTACTTC. The encoded protein is CASSEGAGGHYEQYF.

This clonotype was picked up one time. The chain joins TRBV14 to TRBJ2-5, with D possibly matching TRBD2 (7 bases). The CDR3 is 16 residues long. Per germline, CDR1 SGHDN and CDR2 FVKESK. Trimming stripped 9 bases from V and 2 bases from J, with 22 bases between. The CDR3 is CARTPGRGPLQETQYF. The CDR3 nucleotides read TGTGCCAGGACACCGGGGCGGGGGCCCCTTCAAGAGACCCAGTACTTC. Complete variable domain (other parts from reference TRBV14 and TRBJ2-5): EAGVTQFPSHSVIEKGQTVTLRCDPISGHDNLYWYRRVMGKEIKFLLHFVKESKQDESGMPNNRFLAERTGGTYSTLKVQPAELEDSGVYFCARTPGRGPLQETQYFGPGTRLLVL.

Many counts were recorded for this clonotype. The rearrangement joins TRBV20-1 to TRBJ2-1; 10 nucleotides align to TRBD1. Germline V gene lookup returns CDR1 DFQATT and CDR2 SNEGSKA (reference sequence). The CDR3 spans 14 residues. V gave up 6 bases and J gave up 5 bases; unmatched junction bases: 7. As DNA, the CDR3 is TGCAGTGCCGACCGGGACAGGGGAAACAATGAGCAGTTCTTC. Translating it yields CSADRDRGNNEQFF.

This clonotype was picked up many times. This chain links TRBV18 with TRBJ1-1, with D hard to call. CDR1 and CDR2 from the germline V gene are KGHSH and LQKENI. The CDR3 sequence is 14 residues long. V gave up 1 base and J gave up 0 bases, with 6 bases separating them. The CDR3 spells CASSPRGLNTEAFF. The CDR3, as DNA: TGTGCCAGCTCACCACGAGGGTTGAACACTGAAGCTTTCTTT.

This clonotype has ten or more counts. This rearrangement joins TRBV29-1 to TRBJ1-5, with TRBD1 as a possible D gene (5 bases). The CDR3 loop spans 13 amino acids. Germline V gene sequence: CDR1 SQVTM, CDR2 ANQGSEA. The V end lost 4 bases, the J end lost 3 bases, and 10 bases lay between the germline ends. CDR3 bases: TGCAGCGTTGCGGGAGGGGTCAATCAGCCCCAGCATTTT. As protein: CSVAGGVNQPQHF.